The count of the clone carrying this TCR beta chain is one. Its antigen is not known. This entry is derived from a study of T cell responses to AZD1222 COVID-19 vaccine. General observations from the study: Along spike, vaccine-associated CD4 TCRs were found throughout, with dominance at 160-218 and 743-854. Within unmutated variant regions lay the reported targets of nearly half of spike-specific TCRs.

Trimming removed 6 bases from V and 5 bases from J, with 11 bases in between. Germline CDR1 LNHDA, CDR2 SQIVND (reference sequence). The CDR3 extends over 12 amino acids. Clones were sequenced by immunoSEQ multiplex PCR, and TCRdb holds only the in-frame ones, with some missing. The top ten clones hold around 21% of a sample with under 75,000 clones, 85% of them seen once. The chain has TRBV19 and TRBJ2-7; D gene uncertain. This TCR came from an adult in good health. The sequences come from peripheral blood, collected on day 0 of AZD1222 vaccination. This CDR3 reads CASSQVRHEQYF. CDR3 in DNA: TGTGCCAGTAGCCAGGTCCGACACGAGCAGTACTTC. The variable domain in full, with the rest retrieved from reference TRBV19 and TRBJ2-7, is DGGITQSPKYLFRKEGQNVTLSCEQNLNHDAMYWYRQDPGQGLRLIYYSQIVNDFQKGDIAEGYSVSREKKESFPLTVTSAQKNPTAFYLCASSQVRHEQYFGPGTRLTVT.